This T cell receptor beta chain was obtained from a study of T-cell reconstitution after alpha-beta-depleted transplantation in children. A few counts support this clonotype. Its specificity is unknown. Study-wide findings and caveats: The study reportedly traced alpha-beta T cells about two months after transplant to several hundred expanded graft clones. There were some patients whose high TCRbeta diversity at day 60 came from surviving recipient T cells and thymic progenitors. It was newly produced T cells that mostly accounted for T-cell counts and diversity one year after transplant.

Preparation of the TCRbeta library used unique molecular identifiers. MiXCR, run by TCRdb on the PCR reads, gives a single entry per CDR3 protein. Of about 300,000 distinct CDR3 sequences detected, roughly 7.8% appear once; the ten largest clones hold about 8.2%. The origin of this receptor is a female patient under 10 years old who had a stem cell transplant for Fanconi anemia, so the T cells may come from the graft donor. Sequences were derived from peripheral blood, sampled 360 days after TCRalphabeta/CD19-depleted stem cell transplant.

The DNA of the CDR3 is TGCAGTGCTTCGACCCGGGACTGGATCTACGAGCAGTACTTC. Protein: CSASTRDWIYEQYF. V usage is TRBV20-1 and J usage is TRBJ2-7; D might be TRBD2 (6 bases). Per germline, CDR1 DFQATT and CDR2 SNEGSKA (reference sequence). V was clipped by 5 bases and J by 3 bases, with 17 bases between them. The CDR3 contains 14 residues.